The entry that follows covers one T cell receptor beta chain sequence. Its antigen remains unknown. Regarding treatment: around 19 received Ad26.COV2.S at low or high dose, single or two shots; about five received placebo; per-sample allocation not given. Following the first vaccine or placebo injection, samples were taken on day 63. The method was immunoSEQ multiplex PCR; TCRdb's version includes in-frame clones alone and lacks a portion of them. The top ten clones hold just under 3% of a sample with a few hundred thousand clones, approximately 90% of them seen once. The source of the sample is a study of Ad26.COV2.S vaccination and SARS-CoV-2 variants. Overall study context: Administration of Ad26.COV2.S was intramuscular, either once or twice 56 days apart. Whole-study findings and limits: Whether participants received vaccine or placebo, their non-spike TCR breadth was similar.

The clonotype was recovered from a person between 18 and 65 years old who received the Ad26.COV2.S COVID-19 vaccine or a placebo. The input for sequencing was peripheral blood, taken in a trial of Ad26.COV2.S vaccine versus placebo.

The DNA of the CDR3 is TGTGCCAGCAGTTACCTGGGTCACGAGCAGTACGTC. Its protein product is CASSYLGHEQYV. The V call is TRBV6-2 or TRBV6-3, the J call TRBJ2-7; D is unresolved. The germline CDR1 and CDR2 sequences are MNHEY and SVGEGT. With 2 bases removed from V and 5 bases from J, the gap between germline ends came to 7 bases. The CDR3 is 12 residues long.